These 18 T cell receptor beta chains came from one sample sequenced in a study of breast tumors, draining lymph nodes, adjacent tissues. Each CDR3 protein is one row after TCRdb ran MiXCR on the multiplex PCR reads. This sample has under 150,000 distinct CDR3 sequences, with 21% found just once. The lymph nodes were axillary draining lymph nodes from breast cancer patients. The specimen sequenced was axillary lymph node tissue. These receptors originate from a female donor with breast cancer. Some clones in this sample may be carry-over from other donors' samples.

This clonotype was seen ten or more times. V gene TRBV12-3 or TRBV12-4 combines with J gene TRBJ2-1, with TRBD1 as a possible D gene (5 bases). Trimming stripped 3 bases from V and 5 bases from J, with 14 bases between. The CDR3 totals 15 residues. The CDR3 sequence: CASSFTGHLDNEQFF. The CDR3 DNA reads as TGTGCCAGCAGTTTTACAGGACACCTTGACAATGAGCAGTTCTTC.

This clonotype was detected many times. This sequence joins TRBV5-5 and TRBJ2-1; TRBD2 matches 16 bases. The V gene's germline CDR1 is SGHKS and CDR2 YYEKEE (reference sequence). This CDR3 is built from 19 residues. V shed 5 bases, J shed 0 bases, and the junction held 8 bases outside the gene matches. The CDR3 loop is CASRRAGLAGGSSYNEQFF. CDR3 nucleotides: TGTGCCAGCAGGAGGGCGGGACTAGCGGGAGGGAGCTCCTACAATGAGCAGTTCTTC. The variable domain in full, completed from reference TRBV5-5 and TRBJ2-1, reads DAGVTQSPTHLIKTRGQQVTLRCSPISGHKSVSWYQQVLGQGPQFIFQYYEKEERGRGNFPDRFSARQFPNYSSELNVNALLLGDSALYLCASRRAGLAGGSSYNEQFFGPGTRLTVL.

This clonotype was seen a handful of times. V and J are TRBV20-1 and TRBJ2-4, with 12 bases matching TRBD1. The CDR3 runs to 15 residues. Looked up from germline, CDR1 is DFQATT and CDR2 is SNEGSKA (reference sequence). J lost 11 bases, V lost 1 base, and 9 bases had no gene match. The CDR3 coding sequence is TGCAGTGCTAGAGGGGGGGACAGGGGGCCTCTCCTTCAGTACTTC. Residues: CSARGGDRGPLLQYF.

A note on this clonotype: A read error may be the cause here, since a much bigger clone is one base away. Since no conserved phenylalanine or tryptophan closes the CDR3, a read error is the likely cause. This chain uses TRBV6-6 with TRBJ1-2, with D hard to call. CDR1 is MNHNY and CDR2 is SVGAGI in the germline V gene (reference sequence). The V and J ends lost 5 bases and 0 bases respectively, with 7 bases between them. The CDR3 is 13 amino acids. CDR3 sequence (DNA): TGTGCCAGCAGTGAGGAGACTAACTATGGCTACACCCTC. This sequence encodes CASSEETNYGYTL.

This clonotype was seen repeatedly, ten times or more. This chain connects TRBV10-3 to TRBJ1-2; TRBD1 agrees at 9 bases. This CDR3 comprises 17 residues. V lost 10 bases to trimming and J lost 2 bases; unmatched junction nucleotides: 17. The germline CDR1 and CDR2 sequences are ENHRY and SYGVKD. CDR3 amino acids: CATTSRTGEERNYGYTF. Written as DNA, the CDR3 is TGTGCCACTACTTCCAGGACAGGGGAGGAAAGGAACTATGGCTACACCTTC.

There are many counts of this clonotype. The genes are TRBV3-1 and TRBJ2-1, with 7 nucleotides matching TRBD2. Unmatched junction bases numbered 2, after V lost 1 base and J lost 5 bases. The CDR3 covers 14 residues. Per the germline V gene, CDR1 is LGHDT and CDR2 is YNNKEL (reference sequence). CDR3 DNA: TGTGCCAGCAGCCAAGCGGGAGGACACAATGAGCAGTTCTTC. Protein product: CASSQAGGHNEQFF.

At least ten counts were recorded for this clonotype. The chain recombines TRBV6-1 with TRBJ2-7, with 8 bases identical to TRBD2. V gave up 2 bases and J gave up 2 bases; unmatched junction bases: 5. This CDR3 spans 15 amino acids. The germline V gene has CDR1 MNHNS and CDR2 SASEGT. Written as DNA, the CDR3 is TGTGCCAGCAGTGAATGGGTTAGCGGGACCTACGAGCAGTACTTC. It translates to CASSEWVSGTYEQYF.

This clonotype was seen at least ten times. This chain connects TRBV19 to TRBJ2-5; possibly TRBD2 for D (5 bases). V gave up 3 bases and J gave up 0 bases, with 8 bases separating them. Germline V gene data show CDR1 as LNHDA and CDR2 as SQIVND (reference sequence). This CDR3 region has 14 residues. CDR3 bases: TGTGCCAGTAGTATTTCGGGGTACCAAGAGACCCAGTACTTC. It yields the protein CASSISGYQETQYF.

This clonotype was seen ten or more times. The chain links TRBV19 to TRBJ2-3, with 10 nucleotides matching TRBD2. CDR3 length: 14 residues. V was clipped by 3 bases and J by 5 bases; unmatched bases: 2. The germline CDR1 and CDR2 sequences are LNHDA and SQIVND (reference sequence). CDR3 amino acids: CASSMLAGEDTQYF. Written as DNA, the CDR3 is TGTGCCAGTAGTATGCTAGCGGGAGAAGATACGCAGTATTTT. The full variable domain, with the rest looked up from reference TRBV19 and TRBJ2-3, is DGGITQSPKYLFRKEGQNVTLSCEQNLNHDAMYWYRQDPGQGLRLIYYSQIVNDFQKGDIAEGYSVSREKKESFPLTVTSAQKNPTAFYLCASSMLAGEDTQYFGPGTRLTVL.

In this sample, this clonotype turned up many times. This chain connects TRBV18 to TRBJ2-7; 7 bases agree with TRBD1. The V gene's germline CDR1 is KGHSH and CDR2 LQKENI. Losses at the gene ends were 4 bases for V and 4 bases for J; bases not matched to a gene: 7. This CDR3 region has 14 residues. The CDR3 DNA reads TGTGCCAGCTCACAACGGACAGGTGATTACGAGCAGTACTTC. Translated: CASSQRTGDYEQYF.

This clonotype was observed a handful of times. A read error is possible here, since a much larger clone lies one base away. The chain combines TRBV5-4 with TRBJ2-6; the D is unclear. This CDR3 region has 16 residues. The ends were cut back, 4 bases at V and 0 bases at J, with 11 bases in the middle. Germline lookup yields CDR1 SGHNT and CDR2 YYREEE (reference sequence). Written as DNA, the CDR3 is TGTGCCAGCAGCCCCCCAGCGATCTCTGGGGCCAACGTCCTGACTTTC. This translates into CASSPPAISGANVLTF. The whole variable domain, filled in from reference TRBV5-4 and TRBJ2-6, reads ETGVTQSPTHLIKTRGQQVTLRCSSQSGHNTVSWYQQALGQGPQFIFQYYREEENGRGNFPPRFSGLQFPNYSSELNVNALELDDSALYLCASSPPAISGANVLTFGAGSRLTVL.

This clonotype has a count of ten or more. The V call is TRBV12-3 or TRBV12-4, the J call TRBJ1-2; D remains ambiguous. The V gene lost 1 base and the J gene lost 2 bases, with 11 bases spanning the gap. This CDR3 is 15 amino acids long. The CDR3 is CASSLGYGRNYGYTF. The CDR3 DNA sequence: TGTGCCAGCAGTTTAGGGTACGGCAGAAACTATGGCTACACCTTC.

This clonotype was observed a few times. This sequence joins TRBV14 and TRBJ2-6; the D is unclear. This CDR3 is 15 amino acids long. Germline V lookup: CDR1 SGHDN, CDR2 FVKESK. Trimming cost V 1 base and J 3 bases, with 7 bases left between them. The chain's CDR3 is CASSQGIGGANVLTF. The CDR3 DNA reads TGTGCCAGCAGCCAAGGCATAGGTGGGGCCAACGTCCTGACTTTC. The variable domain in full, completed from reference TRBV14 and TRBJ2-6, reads EAGVTQFPSHSVIEKGQTVTLRCDPISGHDNLYWYRRVMGKEIKFLLHFVKESKQDESGMPNNRFLAERTGGTYSTLKVQPAELEDSGVYFCASSQGIGGANVLTFGAGSRLTVL.

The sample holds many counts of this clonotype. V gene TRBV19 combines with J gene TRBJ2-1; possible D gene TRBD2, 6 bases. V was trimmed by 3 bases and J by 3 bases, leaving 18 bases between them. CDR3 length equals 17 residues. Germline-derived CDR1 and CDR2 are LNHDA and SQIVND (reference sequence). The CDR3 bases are TGTGCCAGTAGTATCGGGGCCGGGACTCCGAACTACAATGAGCAGTTCTTC. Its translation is CASSIGAGTPNYNEQFF.

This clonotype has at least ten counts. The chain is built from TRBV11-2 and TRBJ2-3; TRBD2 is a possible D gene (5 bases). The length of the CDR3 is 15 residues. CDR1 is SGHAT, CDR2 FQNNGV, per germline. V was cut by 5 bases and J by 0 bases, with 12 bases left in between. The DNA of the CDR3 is TGTGCCAGCAGCCACATAGCGACTAGCACAGATACGCAGTATTTT. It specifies CASSHIATSTDTQYF. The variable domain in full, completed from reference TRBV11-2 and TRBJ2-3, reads EAGVAQSPRYKIIEKRQSVAFWCNPISGHATLYWYQQILGQGPKLLIQFQNNGVVDDSQLPKDRFSAERLKGVDSTLKIQPAKLEDSAVYLCASSHIATSTDTQYFGPGTRLTVL.

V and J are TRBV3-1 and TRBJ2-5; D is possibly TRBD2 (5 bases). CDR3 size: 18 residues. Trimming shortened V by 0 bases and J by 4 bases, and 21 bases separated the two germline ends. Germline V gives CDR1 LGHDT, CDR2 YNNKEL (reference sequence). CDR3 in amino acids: CASSQDLTAGRSGETQYF. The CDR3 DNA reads TGTGCCAGCAGCCAAGATCTAACGGCGGGTCGCTCTGGAGAGACCCAGTACTTC.

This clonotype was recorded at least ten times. This CDR3 is CASSRGDTGELFF. The CDR3 region has the DNA TGTGCCAGCAGCCGTGGGGATACCGGGGAGCTGTTTTTT. The chain employs TRBV3-1 and TRBJ2-2; no definite D call. The length of the CDR3 is 13 residues. V lost 4 bases to trimming and J lost 5 bases, with 8 bases between them. Germline lookup yields CDR1 LGHDT and CDR2 YNNKEL (reference sequence).

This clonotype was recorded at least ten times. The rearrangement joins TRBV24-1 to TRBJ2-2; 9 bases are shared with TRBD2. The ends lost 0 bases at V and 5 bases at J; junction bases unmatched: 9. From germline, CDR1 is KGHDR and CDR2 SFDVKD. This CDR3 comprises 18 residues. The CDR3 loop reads CATSDLSFAGGRTGELFF. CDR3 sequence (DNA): TGTGCCACCAGTGATTTGTCGTTCGCGGGAGGGCGTACCGGGGAGCTGTTTTTT.